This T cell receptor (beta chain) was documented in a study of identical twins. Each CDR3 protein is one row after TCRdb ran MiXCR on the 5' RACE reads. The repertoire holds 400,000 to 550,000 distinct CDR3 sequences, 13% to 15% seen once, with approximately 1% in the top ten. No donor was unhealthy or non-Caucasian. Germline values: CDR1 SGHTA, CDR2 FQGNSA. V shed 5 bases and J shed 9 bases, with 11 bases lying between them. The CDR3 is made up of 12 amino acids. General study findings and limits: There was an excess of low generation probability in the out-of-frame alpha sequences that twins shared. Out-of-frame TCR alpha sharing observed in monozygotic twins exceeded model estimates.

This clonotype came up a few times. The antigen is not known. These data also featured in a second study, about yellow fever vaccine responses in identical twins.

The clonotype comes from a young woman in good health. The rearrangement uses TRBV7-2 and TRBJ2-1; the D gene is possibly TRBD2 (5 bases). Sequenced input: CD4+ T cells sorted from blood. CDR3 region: CASSLDYFEQFF. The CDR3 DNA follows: TGTGCCAGCAGCCTCGACTATTTTGAGCAGTTCTTC.